This paragraph reports one T cell receptor beta chain. The antigen is not known. The V and J ends lost 3 bases and 1 base respectively, with 18 bases between them. Germline V lookup: CDR1 LGHNT, CDR2 FRNRAP. This CDR3 comprises 17 residues. The sample comes from a study of T-cell reconstitution after alpha-beta-depleted transplantation in children. The study, taken as a whole, reports: T-cell numbers and diversity, one year after transplant, stemmed largely from T cells that were newly produced. Reportedly, alpha-beta T cells present about two months post-transplant originated from several hundred expanded clones of graft origin.

Unique molecular identifiers were incorporated when the TCRbeta library was constructed. In TCRdb, the PCR reads were re-called with MiXCR into one record per CDR3 protein. The table includes around 200,000 distinct CDR3 sequences, roughly 9.1% detected once. This receptor was obtained from a male patient between 2 and 10 years old who had a stem cell transplant for acute myeloid leukemia, so the T cells may come from the graft donor. The sample in question was PBMCs, mostly from graft donor cells, obtained 360 days after TCRalphabeta/CD19-depleted stem cell transplant. V usage is TRBV12-5 and J usage is TRBJ2-5, with a tentative D call TRBD2 (6 bases). In nucleotides, the CDR3 is TGTGCTAGTGGTTTAGGGAACAAGGAGGGGACCCAAGAGACCCAGTACTTC. Residues: CASGLGNKEGTQETQYF.